This TCR beta chain was retrieved from a study of T cell responses to AZD1222 COVID-19 vaccine. Study as a whole: Researchers grouped second doses given at about 4 or about 12 weeks into one pool.

Trimming left V 0 bases short and J 0 bases short, with 15 bases between. Germline V gene lookup returns CDR1 MNHNS and CDR2 SASEGT. The CDR3 extends over 18 amino acids. Clones were read by immunoSEQ multiplex PCR, and TCRdb kept only the in-frame ones, dropping some. The sample shows approximately 110,000 clones, roughly nine tenths of them seen only once. The sequenced sample was peripheral blood, obtained on day 0 of AZD1222 vaccination. The sequence was collected from an adult in good health. The rearrangement links TRBV6-1 to TRBJ1-3; tentatively, D is TRBD1 (6 bases). The chain's CDR3 is CASSEAGWGLSSGNTIYF. The CDR3 region has the DNA TGTGCCAGCAGTGAAGCGGGGTGGGGGCTGAGCTCTGGAAACACCATATATTTT.